The source of this T cell receptor (beta chain) is a study of cytomegalovirus exposure and HLA in healthy donors. As concerns this clone: Antigen specificity is unknown.

Study outcomes and limitations: Fewer N-insertions than the roughly 600-donor mean were reportedly shown by an Asian-associated ancestry cluster in a later analysis. Productive rates of about 87% or about 30% were seen for most TCR beta V segments in an earlier analysis.

Trimming stripped 5 bases from V and 1 base from J, with 8 bases between. CDR3 length: 13 residues. Germline-derived CDR1 and CDR2 are SNHLY and FYNNEI. The study ran its PCR with 60 Vbeta and 13 Jbeta primers. TCRdb's copy holds only in-frame clones and misses some; the assay was immunoSEQ multiplex PCR. Recorded for this sample: about 160,000 clones. The clonotype originates from a woman between 45 and 60 years old in good health and CMV-seronegative. This chain links TRBV2 with TRBJ2-5; the D gene is possibly TRBD2 (6 bases). The sample consisted of PBMCs. The CDR3 loop reads CASSLAFQETQYF. DNA for the CDR3: TGTGCCAGCAGTCTAGCGTTCCAAGAGACCCAGTACTTC. Full variable domain (missing parts from reference TRBV2 and TRBJ2-5): EPEVTQTPSHQVTQMGQEVILRCVPISNHLYFYWYRQILGQKVEFLVSFYNNEISEKSEIFDDQFSVERPDGSNFTLKIRSTKLEDSAMYFCASSLAFQETQYFGPGTRLLVL.